This entry lists 11 T cell receptor beta chains sequenced from one sample in a study of T cell repertoires in cytomegalovirus infection. From the reads, TCRdb called clonotypes with MiXCR, one entry per CDR3 protein. The table records approximately 490,000 distinct CDR3 sequences, approximately 10% of them present only once. Sequencing was performed on PBMCs. Receptors originate from a human donor in good health (CMV status not recorded). Some clones in this sample may be carry-over from other donors' samples.

In this sample, this clonotype turned up many times. The chain uses TRBV7-2 and TRBJ1-5; D is perhaps TRBD1 (6 bases). The CDR3 contains 15 residues. The ends were cut back, 4 bases at V and 3 bases at J, with 13 bases in the middle. Germline lookup yields CDR1 SGHTA and CDR2 FQGNSA. The CDR3 reads CASSSERGVNQPQHF. Written as DNA, the CDR3 is TGTGCCAGCAGCTCCGAGAGGGGGGTCAATCAGCCCCAGCATTTT.

V is TRBV20-1 and J is TRBJ1-2; D ambiguous. This CDR3 spans 17 amino acids. Trimming took 6 bases from V and 2 from J, leaving 25 bases between them. Germline V gene lookup returns CDR1 DFQATT and CDR2 SNEGSKA (reference sequence). This CDR3 reads CSARRTGFRGPNYGYTF. CDR3 DNA: TGCAGTGCCCGCCGGACCGGGTTCCGAGGGCCAAACTATGGCTACACCTTC.

This clonotype was recorded at least ten times. This chain's CDR3 is CASSETGTSGRFSYNEQFF. The DNA for the CDR3 is TGTGCCAGCAGTGAAACAGGGACTAGCGGGAGGTTTTCCTACAATGAGCAGTTCTTC. V and J are TRBV2 and TRBJ2-1; the match to TRBD2 covers 15 bases. Losses at the gene ends were 2 bases for V and 1 base for J; bases not matched to a gene: 6. Looked up from germline, CDR1 is SNHLY and CDR2 is FYNNEI. This CDR3 has 19 amino acids.

The chain links TRBV24-1 to TRBJ1-2; 8 bases are a match to TRBD1. The CDR3 is made up of 15 amino acids. V lost 5 bases to trimming and J lost 3 bases; unmatched junction nucleotides: 7. Germline-derived CDR1 and CDR2 are KGHDR and SFDVKD. The CDR3 region is CATSAPETGDYGYTF. CDR3 DNA: TGTGCCACCAGTGCCCCCGAGACAGGGGACTATGGCTACACCTTC.

This clonotype was counted at least ten times. The chain is built from TRBV7-9 and TRBJ1-2; the match to TRBD1 covers 11 bases. J was trimmed by 3 bases and V by 4 bases; bases with no gene match: 10. From germline, CDR1 is SEHNR and CDR2 FQNEAQ (reference sequence). There are 17 residues in the CDR3. The CDR3 DNA reads as TGTGCCAGCAGCTCTTATCCTAGGACAGGGGGCTACTATGGCTACACCTTC. Translating gives CASSSYPRTGGYYGYTF.

V is TRBV7-2 and J is TRBJ1-3, with no clear D. Trimming left V 0 bases short and J 2 bases short, with 11 bases between. The CDR3 has 16 amino acids. The V gene's germline CDR1 is SGHTA and CDR2 FQGNSA. In DNA, the CDR3 is TGTGCCAGCAGCTTAGCCCCCCCGGCAGCTGGAAACACCATATATTTT. Translating gives CASSLAPPAAGNTIYF.

This clonotype has a count of ten or more. This chain links TRBV12-3 or TRBV12-4 with TRBJ1-6; no clear D gene. The CDR3 spans 14 residues. The ends were cut back, 3 bases at V and 4 bases at J, with 7 bases in the middle. The CDR3 here is CASSFGQYNSPLHF. In nucleotides, the CDR3 is TGTGCCAGCAGTTTCGGGCAGTATAATTCACCCCTCCACTTT.

This clonotype was recorded many times. The chain couples TRBV7-9 to TRBJ2-2; 14 bases are shared with TRBD2. Germline V gene data show CDR1 as SEHNR and CDR2 as FQNEAQ (reference sequence). CDR3 size: 19 residues. With V trimmed by 5 bases and J by 2 bases, 10 bases remained unmatched. Written as DNA, the CDR3 is TGTGCCAGCAGCACCGATGCCGGGACTAGCGGGAGAAACACCGGGGAGCTGTTTTTT. Its protein product is CASSTDAGTSGRNTGELFF.

This clonotype turned up a few times. This chain uses TRBV3-1 with TRBJ2-1; TRBD2 aligns across 8 bases. The CDR3 has 15 residues. Germline V lookup: CDR1 LGHDT, CDR2 YNNKEL (reference sequence). V lost 4 bases to trimming and J lost 6 bases; unmatched junction nucleotides: 8. The CDR3 bases are TGTGCCAGCAGCCTAATCAGCGGGAGAGGCAATGAGCAGTTCTTC. Protein sequence: CASSLISGRGNEQFF.

The V call is TRBV20-1, the J call TRBJ2-3; D might be TRBD2 (5 bases). The CDR3 sequence is 13 residues long. V lost 0 bases and J 8 bases, leaving 12 bases between the germline ends. The germline V gene encodes CDR1 DFQATT and CDR2 SNEGSKA (reference sequence). CDR3: CSARETIESTQYF. Written as DNA, the CDR3 is TGCAGTGCTAGAGAGACTATTGAGTCTACGCAGTATTTT.

This clonotype was recorded many times. The rearrangement links TRBV4-2 to TRBJ1-1, with D tentatively TRBD1 (5 bases). The germline CDR1 and CDR2 sequences are LGHNA and YNFKEQ. The CDR3 sequence is 15 residues long. The V and J ends lost 0 bases and 10 bases respectively, with 18 bases between them. The CDR3 loop is CASSQDRGELSRAFF. The CDR3 bases are TGTGCCAGCAGCCAAGATAGAGGGGAGTTAAGTCGAGCTTTCTTT.